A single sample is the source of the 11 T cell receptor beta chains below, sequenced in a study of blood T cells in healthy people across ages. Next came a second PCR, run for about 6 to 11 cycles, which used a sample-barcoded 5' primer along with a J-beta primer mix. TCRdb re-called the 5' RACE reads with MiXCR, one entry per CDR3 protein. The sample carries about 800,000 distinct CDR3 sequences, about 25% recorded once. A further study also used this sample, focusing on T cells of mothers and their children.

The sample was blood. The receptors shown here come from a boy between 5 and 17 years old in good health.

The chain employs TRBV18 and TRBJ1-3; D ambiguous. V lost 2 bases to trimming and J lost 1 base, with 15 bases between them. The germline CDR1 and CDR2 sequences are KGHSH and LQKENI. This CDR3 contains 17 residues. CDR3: CASSPRSLGSSGNTIYF. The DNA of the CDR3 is TGTGCCAGCTCACCAAGAAGTCTGGGATCGTCTGGAAACACCATATATTTT.

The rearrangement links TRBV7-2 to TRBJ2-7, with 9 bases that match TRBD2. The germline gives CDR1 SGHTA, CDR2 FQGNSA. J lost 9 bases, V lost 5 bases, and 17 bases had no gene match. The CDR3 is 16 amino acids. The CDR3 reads CASSDKRLAGYRVQYF. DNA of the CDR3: TGTGCCAGCAGCGATAAACGGCTAGCGGGATACAGGGTGCAGTACTTC.

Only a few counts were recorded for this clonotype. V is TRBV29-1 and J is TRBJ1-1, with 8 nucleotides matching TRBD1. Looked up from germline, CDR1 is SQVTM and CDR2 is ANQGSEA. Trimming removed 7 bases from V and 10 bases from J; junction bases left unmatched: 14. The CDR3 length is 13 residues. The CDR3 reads CSATAIRGRGAFF. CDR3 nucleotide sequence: TGCAGCGCTACTGCAATCAGGGGGCGAGGAGCTTTCTTT.

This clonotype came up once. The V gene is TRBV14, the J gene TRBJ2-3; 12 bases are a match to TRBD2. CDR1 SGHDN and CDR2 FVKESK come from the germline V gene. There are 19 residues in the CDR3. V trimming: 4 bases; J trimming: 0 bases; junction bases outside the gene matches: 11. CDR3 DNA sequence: TGTGCCAGCAGCCCGACTAGCGGGAGCCTGTCTAGAAGCACAGATACGCAGTATTTT. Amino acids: CASSPTSGSLSRSTDTQYF.

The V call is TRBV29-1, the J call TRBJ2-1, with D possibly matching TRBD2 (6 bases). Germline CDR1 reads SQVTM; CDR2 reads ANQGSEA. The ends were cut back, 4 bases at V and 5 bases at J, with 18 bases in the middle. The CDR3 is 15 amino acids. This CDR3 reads CSVVISGTPDNEQFF. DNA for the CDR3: TGCAGCGTTGTGATTTCCGGGACTCCGGACAATGAGCAGTTCTTC.

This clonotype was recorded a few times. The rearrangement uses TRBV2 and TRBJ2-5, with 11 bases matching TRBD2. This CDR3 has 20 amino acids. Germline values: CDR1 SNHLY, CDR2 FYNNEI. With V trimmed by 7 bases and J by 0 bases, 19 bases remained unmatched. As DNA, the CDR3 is TGTGCCAGCACCAACGGTCGGCGGCCGGGACTAGCGGTAAACCAAGAGACCCAGTACTTC. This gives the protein CASTNGRRPGLAVNQETQYF.

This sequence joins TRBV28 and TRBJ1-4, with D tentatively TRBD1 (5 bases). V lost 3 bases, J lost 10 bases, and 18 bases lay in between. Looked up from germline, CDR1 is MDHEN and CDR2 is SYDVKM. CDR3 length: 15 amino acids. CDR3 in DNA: TGTGCCAGCAGTTTCTTAGGGACGGAGAAAGCAAAACTGTTTTTT. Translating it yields CASSFLGTEKAKLFF.

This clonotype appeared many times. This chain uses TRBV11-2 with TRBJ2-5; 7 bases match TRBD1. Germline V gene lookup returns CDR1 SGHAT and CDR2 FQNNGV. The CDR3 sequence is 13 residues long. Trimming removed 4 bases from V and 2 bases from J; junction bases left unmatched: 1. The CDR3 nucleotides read TGTGCCAGCAGCTGGGGACAGCAAGAGACCCAGTACTTC. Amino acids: CASSWGQQETQYF.

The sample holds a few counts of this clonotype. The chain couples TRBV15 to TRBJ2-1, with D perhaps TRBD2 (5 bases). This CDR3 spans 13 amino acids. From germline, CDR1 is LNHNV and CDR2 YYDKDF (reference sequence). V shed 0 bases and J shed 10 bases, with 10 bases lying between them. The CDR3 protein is CATSRDRGSEQFF. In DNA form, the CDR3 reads TGTGCCACCAGCAGAGATCGAGGGTCGGAGCAGTTCTTC.

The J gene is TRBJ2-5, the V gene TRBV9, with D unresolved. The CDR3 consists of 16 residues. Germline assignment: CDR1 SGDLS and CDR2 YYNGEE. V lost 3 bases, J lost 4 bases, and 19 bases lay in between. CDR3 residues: CASSARPDPDGETQYF. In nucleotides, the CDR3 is TGTGCCAGCAGCGCCCGACCGGACCCTGACGGAGAGACCCAGTACTTC.

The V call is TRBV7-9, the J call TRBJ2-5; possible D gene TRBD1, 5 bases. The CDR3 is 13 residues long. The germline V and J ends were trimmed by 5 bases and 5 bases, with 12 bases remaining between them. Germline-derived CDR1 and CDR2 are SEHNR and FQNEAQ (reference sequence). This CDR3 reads CASSAPGSETQYF. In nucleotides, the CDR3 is TGTGCCAGCAGCGCACCAGGGTCCGAGACCCAGTACTTC.